Listed below are T cell receptor beta chains from one sample, sequenced in a study of T cells in Graves' hyperthyroidism and ophthalmopathy. Using its own MiXCR run on the multiplex PCR reads, TCRdb lists one record per CDR3 protein. The repertoire holds about 400,000 distinct CDR3 sequences, with roughly 13% as singletons. The sequenced material came from blood. Source of these receptors: a woman between 18 and 29 years old with Graves' hyperthyroidism. The CDR3 runs from the conserved cysteine through the conserved F or W. A D gene is named only where the DNA matches it firmly. Clone size, where shown, is once, few, many, or a class for clones that have expanded.

cdr3_aa	cdr3_nt	j_call	cdr3_length	d_call	v_call	clone_size
CASSFGDRGYGYTF	TGTGCCAGCAGCTTCGGCGACAGGGGTTATGGCTACACCTTC	TRBJ1-2	14	TRBD1	TRBV5-4	many
CSARDPYTSGRAAETQYF	TGCAGTGCTAGAGATCCCTATACTAGCGGGAGGGCCGCAGAGACCCAGTACTTC	TRBJ2-5	18	TRBD2	TRBV20-1	once
CASSEGGGAGQPQHF	TGTGCCAGCAGTGAAGGAGGGGGCGCGGGTCAGCCCCAGCATTTT	TRBJ1-5	15	TRBD1	TRBV6-1	many
CASSATGGPGTGELFF	TGTGCCAGCAGTGCCACGGGAGGGCCGGGCACCGGGGAGCTGTTTTTT	TRBJ2-2	16	TRBD2	TRBV27	-
CASSLRLAGVYEQYF	TGTGCCAGCAGCTTAAGACTAGCGGGAGTCTACGAGCAGTACTTC	TRBJ2-7	15	TRBD2	TRBV13	many
CATSDSADLTAYNEQLF	TGTGCCACCAGTGATTCGGCGGACCTGACAGCCTACAATGAGCAGCTCTTC	TRBJ2-1	17	-	TRBV24-1	-
CASSPPDIPEQFF	TGTGCCAGCTCACCTCCGGACATTCCTGAGCAGTTCTTC	TRBJ2-1	13	-	TRBV18	many
CASSLGFREETQYF	TGCGCCAGCAGCTTGGGGTTTCGGGAAGAGACCCAGTACTTC	TRBJ2-5	14	-	TRBV5-1	few
CASSIYGGPQHF	TGTGCCAGCAGCATCTACGGCGGGCCCCAGCATTTT	TRBJ1-5	12	-	TRBV7-9	few
CASSMGGAYGYTF	TGTGCCAGCAGTATGGGGGGCGCCTATGGCTACACCTTC	TRBJ1-2	13	-	TRBV2	many
CAWSEQINYGYTF	TGTGCCTGGAGTGAACAGATTAACTATGGCTACACCTTC	TRBJ1-2	13	-	TRBV30	many
CSVDMSVRTLNEQFF	TGCAGCGTCGATATGTCGGTCCGGACTTTGAATGAGCAGTTCTTC	TRBJ2-1	15	-	TRBV29-1	-
CASSPANPTGGRGKNIQYF	TGTGCCAGCAGCCCAGCCAACCCGACAGGGGGTCGCGGCAAAAACATTCAGTACTTC	TRBJ2-4	19	TRBD1	TRBV6-1	few
CASSFHQETQYF	TGCGCCAGCAGCTTTCACCAAGAGACCCAGTACTTC	TRBJ2-5	12	-	TRBV5-1	-